This T cell receptor beta chain appears in the sequencing data of a study of T cells in Graves' hyperthyroidism and ophthalmopathy. Study-level findings and limits: Also found in blood were most expanded thyroid clonotypes above 0.001.

Template material for amplifying TCR beta CDR3 regions consisted of RNA transcripts. First-round RT-PCR targeting the TCR CDR3 was performed with the HTBI primer set. One entry per CDR3 protein results from TCRdb running MiXCR on the multiplex PCR reads. The sample contains about 360,000 distinct CDR3 sequences, about 15% of which appear only once. The CDR3 totals 12 residues. CDR1 and CDR2 (germline): PRHDT, FYEKMQ (reference sequence). V was pared by 3 bases and J by 11 bases, with 13 bases between. The sample, blood from the first hyperthyroidism diagnosis, precedes any ophthalmopathy symptoms. Ten or more counts support this clonotype. The antigen remains undetermined.

The gene calls are TRBV13 and TRBJ1-1; no clear D gene. The clonotype originates from a woman under 30 with Graves' hyperthyroidism that later progressed to Graves' ophthalmopathy. The specimen sequenced was blood. The CDR3 region is CASSLLPKGAFF. The CDR3 region has the DNA TGTGCCAGCAGCTTGTTACCCAAAGGGGCTTTCTTT.